This T cell receptor (beta chain) was sequenced during a study of T cells in Graves' hyperthyroidism and ophthalmopathy. There were TCR beta CDR3 regions amplified from RNA transcripts. Primed by the HTBI set, a first-round RT-PCR was run on the TCR CDR3. TCRdb reprocessed the multiplex PCR reads via MiXCR and lists one record per CDR3 protein. Of roughly 380,000 distinct CDR3 sequences in the sample, more than 11% were seen once. The TCR originated in a woman in her sixties or seventies with Graves' hyperthyroidism. Sequencing was done on a sample of blood.

CDR3 in amino acids: CASSFTSGTGELFF. The CDR3 DNA is TGTGCCAGCAGCTTCACTAGCGGGACCGGGGAGCTGTTTTTT. The chain carries TRBV5-5 and TRBJ2-2, with 9 positions matching TRBD2. Germline CDR1 SGHKS, CDR2 YYEKEE (reference sequence). V shed 2 bases and J 5 bases; nucleotides not matched to a gene: 1. The CDR3 is made up of 14 amino acids. The complete variable domain, with remaining parts taken from reference TRBV5-5 and TRBJ2-2, reads DAGVTQSPTHLIKTRGQQVTLRCSPISGHKSVSWYQQVLGQGPQFIFQYYEKEERGRGNFPDRFSARQFPNYSSELNVNALLLGDSALYLCASSFTSGTGELFFGEGSRLTVL.